The T cell receptor (beta chain) under discussion was sequenced for a study of Ad26.COV2.S vaccination and SARS-CoV-2 variants (dated by TCRdb to about 2021). In the study overall: Vaccine-arm donors were drawn from COV1001, a multicentre, randomized, double-blind, placebo-controlled phase I-IIa trial of Ad26.COV2.S in healthy adults. Ad26.COV2.S was administered intramuscularly at a dose of 5x10^10 or 1x10^11 viral particles, either as one shot or as two shots given 56 days apart. Sequencing of the TCRbeta repertoire served to evaluate the specificity and breadth of SARS-CoV-2-reactive T cell receptors following Ad26.COV2.S vaccination. A total of approximately 30 samples were included in the TCR-sequenced set, comprising around 20 Ad26.COV2.S vaccine recipients, 5 placebo recipients and 8 SARS-CoV-2 convalescent individuals. Trial participants were randomized into five groups of five: low-dose or high-dose Ad26.COV2.S given once or twice, or placebo on both occasions. Investigators did not know the trial group allocation while performing experiments and assessing outcomes.

What the work shows at the level of the full study, not this receptor alone: The authors noted that the TCR breadth and depth analyses may have underestimated total T cell responses. Spike-specific TCR breadth was higher in Ad26.COV2.S recipients than in placebo recipients (P = 0.0014). Vaccine and placebo recipients had similar non-spike TCR breadth, a finding consistent with the vaccine containing only spike. After vaccination, substantial breadth of spike-specific CD8+ and CD4+ T cell responses was reported. Comparing responses between vaccine doses or regimens was not something the study was powered to do.

In regard to this clone: Its specific antigen is unknown. It has no much larger one-base neighbor in the sample; base qualities were not kept.

The immunoSEQ Assay was used to sequence TCRbeta CDR3 regions. After extraction, genomic DNA underwent amplification by bias-controlled multiplex PCR, followed by high-throughput sequencing. The study's own analysis went as follows. To quantify the absolute abundance of every unique TCRbeta CDR3 region, sequences were collapsed and filtered. T cell fraction was estimated by normalizing TCRbeta template counts to usable DNA, with usable DNA measured through amplification of reference genes found in all nucleated cells. Repertoire TCRs were annotated as SARS-CoV-2-specific when V gene, CDR3 amino acid sequence and J gene were exactly matched to a known reactive TCR set. MIRA supplied the reference SARS-CoV-2 TCR set, which was filtered for enrichment in COVID-19-positive ImmuneCODE repertoires so that public or cross-reactive TCRs were removed. Based on the MIRA antigens, annotated TCRs were further analysed at the level of specific ORF or position within ORF. Depth was the summed frequency of annotated unique rearrangements, while breadth was defined as annotated unique rearrangements over total unique productive rearrangements. Two-sided Wilcoxon rank-sum tests were used to compare TCR breadth between groups. TCRdb took this table from immuneACCESS and kept in-frame rearrangements with V and J called. Such tables lack part of the clones; where checked against another copy, unresolved V genes explain under half of the gap, and the rest is unexplained. V and J calls plus clone size are reproduced from that table; the DNA served to infer D and trimming. The sample data list around 350,000 clones, and 70% to 90% of these were observed just once. The top ten clonotypes cover about 3.3% of the sample.

Reading the label with the study, this specimen's treatment or condition is: around 19 received Ad26.COV2.S at low or high dose, single or two shots; roughly five received placebo; per-sample allocation not given. For vaccine and placebo recipients, repertoires were sequenced using samples collected on day 63 after the first injection. Between 29 July and 7 August 2020, Cohort 1b enrolled some 25 adults aged 18-55 years at one site in Boston, USA. As a vaccine, Ad26.COV2.S was a replication-incompetent adenovirus type 26 vector that expressed a prefusion-stabilized SARS-CoV-2 spike protein derived from the original Wuhan strain. The TCR was taken from a person aged 18 to 59 who received the Ad26.COV2.S COVID-19 vaccine or a placebo. The specimen was peripheral blood, collected in a trial of Ad26.COV2.S vaccine versus placebo.

The sequenced DNA: TGCGCCAGCAGCCAAGGTACAGGGGGGACAACTAACTATGGCTACACCTTC. Its amino acids are CASSQGTGGTTNYGYTF. The V and J segments used are TRBV4-3 and TRBJ1-2; TRBD1 agrees with 8 junctional bases. Trimming removed 1 base from V and 0 bases from J; the gene matches leave 7 bases unexplained. Reading the germline V gene gives CDR1 LGHNA and CDR2 YSLEER. The CDR3 starts with the cysteine, ends with the phenylalanine, and has 17 residues. CDR3 DNA is the only sequence kept; it has 51 bases, read in frame from the first base.